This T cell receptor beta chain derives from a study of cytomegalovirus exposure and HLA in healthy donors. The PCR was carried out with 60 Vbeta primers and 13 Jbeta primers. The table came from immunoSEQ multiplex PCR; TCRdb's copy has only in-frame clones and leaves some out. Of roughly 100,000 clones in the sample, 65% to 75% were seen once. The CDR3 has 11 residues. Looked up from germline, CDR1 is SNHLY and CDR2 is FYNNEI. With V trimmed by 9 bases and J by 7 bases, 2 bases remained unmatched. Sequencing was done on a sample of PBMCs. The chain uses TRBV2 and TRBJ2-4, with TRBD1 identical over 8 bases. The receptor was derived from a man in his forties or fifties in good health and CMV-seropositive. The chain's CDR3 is CARGQGNIQYF. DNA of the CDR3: TGTGCCAGAGGACAGGGTAACATTCAGTACTTC.